This TCR beta chain was captured by sequencing in a study of T cell responses to AZD1222 COVID-19 vaccine. Study-level points and caveats: Vaccine-related CD4 TCRs covered spike, predominating at 160-218 and 743-854. Sampling captured repertoires only after the peak T cell response. Regions left unmutated in variants are reportedly the target of nearly half of spike-specific TCRs. Among AZD1222 vaccinees, only 6 or 7 were seropositive at baseline.

This CDR3 spans 16 amino acids. Unmatched junction bases numbered 3, after V lost 3 bases and J lost 0 bases. Germline CDR1 and CDR2: SGHVS and FNYEAQ. With respect to this clone: Its antigen remains unidentified.

Profiled with immunoSEQ multiplex PCR; TCRdb holds only in-frame clones, not every one. Among more than 20,000 clones listed, 87% were seen once. Sequencing used peripheral blood, obtained 28 days after the second AZD1222 dose. This sequence joins TRBV7-6 and TRBJ1-4; 8 bases are a match to TRBD1. This clonotype originated in an adult who received the AZD1222 COVID-19 vaccine. DNA of the CDR3: TGTGCCAGCAGCTTGGACAGGGAGTCAACTAATGAAAAACTGTTTTTT. As protein: CASSLDRESTNEKLFF.